This TCR beta chain came from a study of blood T cells in healthy people across ages. With a J-beta primer mix and a sample-barcoded 5' primer, a second PCR ran about 6 to 11 cycles. TCRdb reanalysed the 5' RACE reads using MiXCR and keeps one entry per CDR3 protein. The data hold 1.8 million or so distinct CDR3 sequences, with roughly 43% observed a single time. This TCR was recovered from a human donor in good health. Source material: blood.

The DNA for the CDR3 is TGCAGTGCGACCCGACAGGGGGCTCTCAATTCACCCCTCCACTTT. Translation gives CSATRQGALNSPLHF. This chain joins TRBV20-1 and TRBJ1-6; 10 nucleotides align to TRBD1. CDR1 and CDR2 from the germline V gene are DFQATT and SNEGSKA (reference sequence). The V segment lost 6 bases and the J segment 7 bases; nucleotides outside the gene matches: 9. The CDR3 is made up of 15 amino acids.